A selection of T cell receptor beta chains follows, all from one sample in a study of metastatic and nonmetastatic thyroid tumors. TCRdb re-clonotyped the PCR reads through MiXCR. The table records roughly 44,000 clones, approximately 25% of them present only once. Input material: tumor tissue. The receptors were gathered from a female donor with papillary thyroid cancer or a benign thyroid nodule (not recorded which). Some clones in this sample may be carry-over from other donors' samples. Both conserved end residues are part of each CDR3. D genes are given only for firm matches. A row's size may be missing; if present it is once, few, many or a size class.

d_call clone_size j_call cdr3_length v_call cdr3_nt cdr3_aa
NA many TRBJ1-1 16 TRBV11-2 TGTGCCAGCAGCCCCCCCTACCCCGAAGGGAACACTGAAGCTTTCTTT CASSPPYPEGNTEAFF
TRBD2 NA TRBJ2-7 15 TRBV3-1 TGTGCCAGCAGTGTGGGACTAGCGGGCTCCTACGAGCAGTACTTC CASSVGLAGSYEQYF
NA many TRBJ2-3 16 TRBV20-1 TGCAGTGCTAGACGGTGGGCAGGGGCGGGCACAGATACGCAGTATTTT CSARRWAGAGTDTQYF
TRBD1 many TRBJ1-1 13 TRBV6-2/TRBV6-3 TGTGCCAGCGGCTCACAGGGGGGCACTGAAGCTTTCTTT CASGSQGGTEAFF
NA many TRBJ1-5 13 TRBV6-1 TGTGCCAGCAGTCGAGGCGGGAATCAGCCCCAGCATTTT CASSRGGNQPQHF
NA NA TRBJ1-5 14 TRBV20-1 TGCAGTGCTAGACAGGGAAGAGCGGATCAGCCCCAGCATTTT CSARQGRADQPQHF
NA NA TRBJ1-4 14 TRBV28 TGTGCCAGCAGTTTACGACAGGTTAATGAAAAACTGTTTTTT CASSLRQVNEKLFF
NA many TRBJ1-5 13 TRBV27 TGTGCCAGCAGTTTATCGGGCAATCAGCCCCAGCATTTT CASSLSGNQPQHF
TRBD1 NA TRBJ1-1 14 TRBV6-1 TGTGCCAGCAGTAAACAGGGGGCGCTGACTGAAGCTTTCTTT CASSKQGALTEAFF
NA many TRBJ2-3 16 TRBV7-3 TGTGCCAGCAGCTTATACGGACAAACCCTAGCAGATACGCAGTATTTT CASSLYGQTLADTQYF
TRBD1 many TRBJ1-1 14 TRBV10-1 TGCGCCAGCAGGAAAGGACAGGGCTCCACTGAAGCTTTCTTT CASRKGQGSTEAFF
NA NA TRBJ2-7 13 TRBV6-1 TGTGCCAGCAGTGAAGCACGGCAGGGCGAGCAGTACTTC CASSEARQGEQYF
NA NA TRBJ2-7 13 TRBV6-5 TGTGCCAGCAGTTACGGGGGGAATCACGAGCAGTACTTC CASSYGGNHEQYF
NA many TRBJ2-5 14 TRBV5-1 TGCGCCAGCAGCTTTGGCGTTCCCCAAGAGACCCAGTACTTC CASSFGVPQETQYF
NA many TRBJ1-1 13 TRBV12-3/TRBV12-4 TGTGCCAGCAGTTTCCGGAGCGACACTGAAGCTTTCTTT CASSFRSDTEAFF
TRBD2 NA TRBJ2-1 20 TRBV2 TGTGCCAGCAGTGAAGTTTCTCTACTAGCGGGAGATGGCTCCTACAATGAGCAGTTCTTC CASSEVSLLAGDGSYNEQFF
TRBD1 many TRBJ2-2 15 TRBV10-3 TGTGCCATCCGTGAGGGGGCTATGGACACCGGGGAGCTGTTTTTT CAIREGAMDTGELFF
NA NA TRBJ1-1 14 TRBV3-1 TGTGCCAGCAGCCAAGATCTTGCGGGCACTGAAGCTTTCTTT CASSQDLAGTEAFF
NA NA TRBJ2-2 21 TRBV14 TGTGCCAGCAGCCAAGGGTTGACGTCGACATTAACGCGGAATTTAACCGGGGAGCTGTTTTTT CASSQGLTSTLTRNLTGELFF
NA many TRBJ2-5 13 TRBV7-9 TGTGCCAGCAGCTTAGGAGGGGACGTGACCCAGTACTTC CASSLGGDVTQYF
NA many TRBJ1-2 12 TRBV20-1 TGCAGTGCTAGGGAGGGAAAGGATGGCTACACCTTC CSAREGKDGYTF
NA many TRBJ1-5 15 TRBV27 TGTGCCAGCAGTTTATCACCCAATAGCAATCAGCCCCAGCATTTT CASSLSPNSNQPQHF
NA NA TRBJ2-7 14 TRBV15 TGTGCCACCAGCAGGGAGGTGGGTACCTACGAGCAGTACTTC CATSREVGTYEQYF
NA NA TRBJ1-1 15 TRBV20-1 TGCAGTGCTAAGGTCGGCAGCCGATTGAACACTGAAGCTTTCTTT CSAKVGSRLNTEAFF